This TCR beta chain was profiled in a study of CD8 T cells in ankylosing spondylitis. General observations from the study: In ankylosing spondylitis blood, a motif of eight highly homologous TCR beta variants appeared characteristic.

TCRdb reprocessed the 5' RACE reads via MiXCR and lists one record per CDR3 protein. This sample has roughly 450,000 distinct CDR3 sequences; roughly 27% occur once, and the top ten carry approximately 1%. About this clonotype: What it binds is not known.

The length of the CDR3 is 15 residues. J gave up 6 bases and V 3 bases, and 8 bases lay outside the gene matches. Per the germline V gene, CDR1 is MNHEY and CDR2 is SMNVEV (reference sequence). The rearrangement uses TRBV27 and TRBJ2-1; 7 positions agree with TRBD2. The sequence came from a male donor with ankylosing spondylitis. Input material: blood, either unsorted or a sorted T cell fraction (not recorded which). The CDR3 sequence: CASSFPGRGINEQFF. In DNA, the CDR3 is TGTGCCAGCAGTTTTCCAGGGAGGGGTATCAATGAGCAGTTCTTC.